This T cell receptor (beta chain) was sequenced during a study of chemoradiotherapy in HPV16-positive cancers. Study summary: A couple of HPV16-positive patients' cells yielded candidate HPV-specific clones and common motifs.

Sequencing used immunoSEQ multiplex PCR; TCRdb keeps in-frame clones, though not all of them. The sample has 9,500 to 15,000 clones, 85% to 90% seen once; the top ten hold around 2.5%. Repertoires were sampled repeatedly during chemoradiotherapy. This CDR3 spans 14 amino acids. Germline lookup yields CDR1 SGHNT and CDR2 YENEEA. The rearrangement joins TRBV11-3 to TRBJ2-5; D not certain. The end of the DNA is better explained by TRBJ2-7, so the J call may be wrong. Specimen: blood, collected from a patient who underwent chemoradiotherapy. This sequence was found in a human donor with HPV-associated anogenital cancer. CDR3 coding DNA: TGTGCCAGCAGCTCAACCGGGCCGTACTACGAGCAGTACTTC. This codes for CASSSTGPYYEQYF.